This entry lists 29 T cell receptor beta chains sequenced from one sample in a study of control samples from healthy donors and cancer patients. Clones were read by immunoSEQ multiplex PCR, and TCRdb kept only the in-frame ones, dropping some. The sample contains around 120,000 clones, roughly 91% of which appear only once. Sequenced: PBMCs. Source of these receptors: a man aged 50 to 59 with head and neck cancer.

The chain is built from TRBV6-6 and TRBJ1-5; TRBD1 might be the D (6 bases). This CDR3 is 14 amino acids long. Deletions cut 8 bases from V and 1 base from J, with 12 bases between. Germline-derived CDR1 and CDR2 are MNHNY and SVGAGI (reference sequence). The CDR3 here is CASEGGRSNQPQHF. CDR3 DNA: TGTGCCAGCGAAGGGGGTCGAAGCAATCAGCCCCAGCATTTT.

The rearrangement joins TRBV9 to TRBJ2-5; 9 nucleotides match TRBD2. CDR1 is SGDLS and CDR2 is YYNGEE in the germline V gene. After removal of 0 bases from V and 4 bases from J, the junction contained 7 bases not matched to a gene. This CDR3 region has 16 residues. This CDR3 is CASSVGGSGGGETQYF. DNA of the CDR3: TGTGCCAGCAGCGTAGGCGGTAGCGGGGGAGGAGAGACCCAGTACTTC.

The genes are TRBV14 and TRBJ1-2, with D tentatively TRBD1 (6 bases). Per germline, CDR1 SGHDN and CDR2 FVKESK. This CDR3 comprises 13 residues. Trimming cost V 2 bases and J 7 bases, with 11 bases left between them. CDR3 sequence (DNA): TGTGCCAGCAGCCAAAATTTAGGGGGTGGCTACACCTTC. Translation: CASSQNLGGGYTF.

V is TRBV6-5 and J is TRBJ2-2; D is ambiguous. The CDR3 has 14 amino acids. The germline gives CDR1 MNHEY, CDR2 SVGAGI. V gave up 0 bases and J gave up 3 bases, with 5 bases separating them. CDR3 protein: CASSYSIYTGELFF. CDR3 in DNA: TGTGCCAGCAGTTACTCTATATACACCGGGGAGCTGTTTTTT.

The V gene is TRBV6-2 or TRBV6-3, the J gene TRBJ1-1; 7 bases agree with TRBD1. Trimming removed 2 bases from V and 3 bases from J; junction bases left unmatched: 9. CDR1 is MNHEY and CDR2 is SVGEGT in the germline V gene. The CDR3 spans 16 residues. The CDR3 nucleotides read TGTGCCAGCAGTTACCGACAGGGCGCGGGGGACACTGAAGCTTTCTTT. It encodes CASSYRQGAGDTEAFF.

This rearrangement joins TRBV15 to TRBJ2-1, with D uncertain. This CDR3 region has 12 residues. CDR1 and CDR2 (germline): LNHNV, YYDKDF (reference sequence). V was shortened by 5 bases and J by 5 bases, with 7 bases between the two germline ends. The CDR3 reads CATSPHHNEQFF. In DNA form, the CDR3 reads TGTGCCACCAGCCCACACCACAATGAGCAGTTCTTC.

The rearrangement links TRBV5-1 to TRBJ1-4; D is unclear. The CDR3 has 13 amino acids. V was pared by 3 bases and J by 0 bases, with 3 bases between. Germline loops: CDR1 SGHRS, CDR2 YFSETQ. The chain's CDR3 is CASSWATNEKLFF. CDR3 nucleotides: TGCGCCAGCAGCTGGGCAACTAATGAAAAACTGTTTTTT.

This chain uses TRBV5-4 with TRBJ2-4; D call uncertain. CDR3 size: 14 residues. The germline gives CDR1 SGHNT, CDR2 YYREEE (reference sequence). The V end lost 0 bases, the J end lost 0 bases, and 4 bases lay between the germline ends. CDR3 protein: CASSLGVAKNIQYF. The DNA for the CDR3 is TGTGCCAGCAGCTTGGGGGTAGCCAAAAACATTCAGTACTTC.

This rearrangement joins TRBV4-2 to TRBJ1-5; D remains unclear. From germline, CDR1 is LGHNA and CDR2 YNFKEQ. The CDR3 totals 15 residues. V was cut by 3 bases and J by 2 bases, with 11 bases left in between. This CDR3 reads CASSQRNTGNQPQHF. The CDR3 nucleotides read TGTGCCAGCAGCCAGCGCAACACCGGCAATCAGCCCCAGCATTTT.

The rearrangement links TRBV5-8 to TRBJ2-5; D is ambiguous. The CDR3 has 13 residues. Per germline, CDR1 SGHTS and CDR2 YDEGEE. V was pared by 0 bases and J by 9 bases, with 12 bases between. The CDR3 reads CASSLDGLSAQYF. CDR3 in DNA: TGTGCCAGCAGCTTGGACGGGCTTTCGGCCCAGTACTTC. Supplemented by reference TRBV5-8 and TRBJ2-5, the full variable domain reads EAGVTQSPTHLIKTRGQQATLRCSPISGHTSVYWYQQALGLGLQFLLWYDEGEERNRGNFPPRFSGRQFPNYSSELNVNALELEDSALYLCASSLDGLSAQYFGPGTRLLVL.

The DNA for the CDR3 is TGTGCCACCAGTGCCCGGCCGACAGTCCCTAACTATGGCTACACCTTC. It translates to CATSARPTVPNYGYTF. The gene calls are TRBV24-1 and TRBJ1-2; the D gene is possibly TRBD1 (5 bases). The CDR3 covers 16 residues. Germline CDR1 and CDR2: KGHDR and SFDVKD. V gave up 5 bases and J gave up 0 bases, with 15 bases separating them.

The V call is TRBV18, the J call TRBJ2-7, with 10 bases aligning to TRBD1. There are 13 residues in the CDR3. Per germline, CDR1 KGHSH and CDR2 LQKENI. V dropped 3 bases and J dropped 7; count of bases not matched to a gene: 3. In nucleotides, the CDR3 is TGTGCCAGCTCACCGGGACAGGGGCGAGAGCAGTACTTC. This sequence encodes CASSPGQGREQYF.

The chain recombines TRBV27 with TRBJ2-7; the match to TRBD1 covers 10 bases. Germline V gene sequence: CDR1 MNHEY, CDR2 SMNVEV (reference sequence). V dropped 3 bases and J dropped 3; count of bases not matched to a gene: 8. This CDR3 is 16 amino acids long. The CDR3 nucleotides are TGTGCCAGCAGTTTTTCCAGAAGGACAGGGGGCTACGAGCAGTACTTC. Amino acid sequence: CASSFSRRTGGYEQYF.

The V and J genes are TRBV2 and TRBJ1-2; the match to TRBD1 covers 9 bases. This CDR3 contains 15 residues. The germline V gene has CDR1 SNHLY and CDR2 FYNNEI. Trimming took 2 bases from V and 1 from J; bases not matched to a gene: 2. The CDR3 protein is CASSERTGVNYGYTF. The CDR3 DNA follows: TGTGCCAGCAGTGAACGGACAGGGGTTAACTATGGCTACACCTTC.

V and J are TRBV7-8 and TRBJ1-6; D is uncertain. Trimming stripped 1 base from V and 2 bases from J, with 3 bases between. CDR1 and CDR2 from the germline V gene are SGHVS and FQNEAQ. CDR3 length: 14 amino acids. Written as DNA, the CDR3 is TGTGCCAGCAGCTTAGTGACCTATAATTCACCCCTCCACTTT. It encodes CASSLVTYNSPLHF.

This sequence joins TRBV2 and TRBJ1-1; D is unresolved. This CDR3 comprises 14 residues. Germline values: CDR1 SNHLY, CDR2 FYNNEI. Trimming took off 5 bases at V and 11 bases at J, with 21 bases between the two ends. The CDR3 DNA reads as TGTGCCAGCAGTAGCCACGGGGATGCATGGTCGGCTTTCTTT. Residues: CASSSHGDAWSAFF.

The genes are TRBV24-1 and TRBJ2-1, with D possibly TRBD1 on 7 matching bases. Looked up from germline, CDR1 is KGHDR and CDR2 is SFDVKD. V was pared by 7 bases and J by 7 bases, with 13 bases between. The length of the CDR3 is 13 residues. In nucleotides, the CDR3 is TGTGCCACCAGGGAGGGGGCGGGAAATGAGCAGTTCTTC. Translation gives CATREGAGNEQFF.

This clone is a singleton in its sample. The rearrangement links TRBV5-1 to TRBJ1-1; 8 nucleotides match TRBD1. This CDR3 has 15 residues. With V trimmed by 4 bases and J by 6 bases, 11 bases remained unmatched. Germline CDR1 reads SGHRS; CDR2 reads YFSETQ. CDR3 loop: CASSRDRSPAAEAFF. The CDR3 DNA reads TGCGCCAGCAGCCGGGACAGGTCCCCGGCGGCTGAAGCTTTCTTT. Supplemented by reference TRBV5-1 and TRBJ1-1, the full variable domain reads KAGVTQTPRYLIKTRGQQVTLSCSPISGHRSVSWYQQTPGQGLQFLFEYFSETQRNKGNFPGRFSGRQFSNSRSEMNVSTLELGDSALYLCASSRDRSPAAEAFFGQGTRLTVV.

V usage is TRBV7-3 and J usage is TRBJ2-4; D is ambiguous. CDR1 is SGHTA and CDR2 is FQGTGA in the germline V gene. The V gene lost 8 bases and the J gene lost 10 bases, with 12 bases spanning the gap. The CDR3 totals 11 residues. CDR3 amino acids: CASLYLGIQYF. The CDR3 DNA follows: TGTGCCAGCTTGTACCTGGGGATTCAGTACTTC.

This chain connects TRBV5-1 to TRBJ2-5; 9 bases are a match to TRBD2. Germline V gives CDR1 SGHRS, CDR2 YFSETQ. This CDR3 has 16 amino acids. The ends lost 4 bases at V and 0 bases at J; junction bases unmatched: 7. In nucleotides, the CDR3 is TGCGCCAGCAGCCGCGGGGCGGGGGGGAACCAAGAGACCCAGTACTTC. It yields the protein CASSRGAGGNQETQYF.

This clone has a single count. The chain joins TRBV27 to TRBJ1-1; D may be TRBD1 (5 bases). V dropped 5 bases and J dropped 4 bases, with 11 bases sitting between them. The germline gives CDR1 MNHEY, CDR2 SMNVEV (reference sequence). The CDR3 sequence is 13 residues long. CDR3 sequence (DNA): TGTGCCAGCAGTGAAAGGGGTGCCACTGAAGCTTTCTTT. Its translation is CASSERGATEAFF.

Concerning this clone itself: The sample holds other DNA sequences that translate to the same CDR3. The gene calls are TRBV12-3 or TRBV12-4 and TRBJ1-2; D might be TRBD1 (5 bases). CDR3 length: 13 residues. V was trimmed by 2 bases and J by 8 bases, leaving 12 bases between them. The chain's CDR3 is CASSLQGNYGYTF. In DNA, the CDR3 is TGTGCCAGCAGTTTACAGGGAAATTACGGCTACACCTTC.

J is TRBJ1-4 and V is TRBV4-3, with D possibly matching TRBD1 (5 bases). Per the germline V gene, CDR1 is LGHNA and CDR2 is YSLEER. CDR3 length equals 16 residues. Trimming pared 3 bases from V and 1 base from J, leaving 12 bases between. The CDR3 reads CASSQRPTGTNEKLFF. The CDR3 nucleotides read TGCGCCAGCAGCCAGAGACCAACAGGAACTAATGAAAAACTGTTTTTT.

The gene calls are TRBV5-1 and TRBJ2-5, with 7 bases identical to TRBD1. This CDR3 comprises 15 residues. Germline V lookup: CDR1 SGHRS, CDR2 YFSETQ. Trimming at V came to 4 bases and at J to 7 bases, leaving 13 bases not matched to a gene. CDR3 in amino acids: CASSQRTGDQGTQYF. CDR3 nucleotide sequence: TGCGCCAGCAGCCAGAGAACAGGGGATCAGGGGACCCAGTACTTC.

The chain links TRBV12-3 or TRBV12-4 to TRBJ1-1; no clear D gene. The CDR3 has 13 residues. Trimming left V 2 bases short and J 5 bases short, with 9 bases between. This chain's CDR3 is CASSLKGNTEAFF. In DNA, the CDR3 is TGTGCCAGCAGTTTAAAGGGTAATACTGAAGCTTTCTTT.

The V and J genes are TRBV6-5 and TRBJ2-7; the match to TRBD2 covers 8 bases. The CDR3 sequence is 14 residues long. Germline V gene lookup returns CDR1 MNHEY and CDR2 SVGAGI. Unmatched junction bases numbered 10, after V lost 7 bases and J lost 5 bases. CDR3 sequence: CASTNRGGFDEQYF. The CDR3 nucleotides read TGTGCCAGCACCAACCGGGGGGGGTTCGACGAGCAGTACTTC.

The V gene is TRBV12-3 or TRBV12-4, the J gene TRBJ1-2; D is unresolved. The V end lost 4 bases, the J end lost 8 bases, and 14 bases lay between the germline ends. There are 13 residues in the CDR3. The CDR3 nucleotides read TGTGCCAGCAGTTCATCCGGAGCTTTGGGCTACACCTTC. It translates to CASSSSGALGYTF.

This chain connects TRBV10-3 to TRBJ2-5, with 7 bases matching TRBD1. The CDR3 length is 15 residues. CDR1 and CDR2 from the germline V gene are ENHRY and SYGVKD. The J segment lost 1 base and the V segment lost 6 bases, leaving 8 bases of the junction unmatched. DNA of the CDR3: TGTGCCATCAGCTCCGGGACAGTCCTCCAAGAGACCCAGTACTTC. Translated: CAISSGTVLQETQYF.

The V call is TRBV4-2, the J call TRBJ1-1; 7 bases are shared with TRBD1. This CDR3 region has 15 residues. Unmatched junction bases numbered 9, after V lost 1 base and J lost 7 bases. Germline V CDR1 and CDR2: LGHNA, YNFKEQ. CDR3 sequence: CASSQVQGGTYEAFF. The CDR3 DNA is TGTGCCAGCAGCCAAGTTCAGGGGGGAACGTATGAAGCTTTCTTT.